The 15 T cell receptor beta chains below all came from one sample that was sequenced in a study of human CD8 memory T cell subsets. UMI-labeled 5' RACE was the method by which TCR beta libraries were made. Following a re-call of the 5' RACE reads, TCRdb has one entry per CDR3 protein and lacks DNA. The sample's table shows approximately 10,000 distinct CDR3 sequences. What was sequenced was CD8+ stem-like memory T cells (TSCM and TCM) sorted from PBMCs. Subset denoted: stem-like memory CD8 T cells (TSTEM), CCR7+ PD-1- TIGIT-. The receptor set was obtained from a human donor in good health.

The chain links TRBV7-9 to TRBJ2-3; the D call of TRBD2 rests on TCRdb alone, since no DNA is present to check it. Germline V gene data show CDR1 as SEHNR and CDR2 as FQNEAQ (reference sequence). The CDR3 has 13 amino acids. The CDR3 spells CASSPPLTDTQYF.

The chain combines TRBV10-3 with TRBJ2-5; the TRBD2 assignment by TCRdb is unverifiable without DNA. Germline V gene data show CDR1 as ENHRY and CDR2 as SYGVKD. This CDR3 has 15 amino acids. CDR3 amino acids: CAISAHNPREETQYF.

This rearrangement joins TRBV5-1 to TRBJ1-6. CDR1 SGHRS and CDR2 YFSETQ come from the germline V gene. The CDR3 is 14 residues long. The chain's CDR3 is CASRKSVVNSPLHF.

The CDR3 here is CASSSRDHTGELFF. The chain is built from TRBV25-1 and TRBJ2-2; checking the TCRdb D call of TRBD1 is not possible without DNA. The CDR3 covers 14 residues. Germline loops: CDR1 MGHDK, CDR2 SYGVNS.

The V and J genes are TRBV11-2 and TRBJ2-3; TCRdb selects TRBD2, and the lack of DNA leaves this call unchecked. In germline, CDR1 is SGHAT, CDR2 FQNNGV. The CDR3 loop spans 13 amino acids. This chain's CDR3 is CASISGNTDTQYF.

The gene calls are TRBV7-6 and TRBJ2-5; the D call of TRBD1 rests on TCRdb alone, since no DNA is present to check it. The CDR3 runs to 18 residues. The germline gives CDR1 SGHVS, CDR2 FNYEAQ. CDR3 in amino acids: CASSFYPPSAESQETQYF.

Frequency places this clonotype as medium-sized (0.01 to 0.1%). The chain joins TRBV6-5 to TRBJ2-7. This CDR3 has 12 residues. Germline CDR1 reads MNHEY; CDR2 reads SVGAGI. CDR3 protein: CASTGNRYEQYF.

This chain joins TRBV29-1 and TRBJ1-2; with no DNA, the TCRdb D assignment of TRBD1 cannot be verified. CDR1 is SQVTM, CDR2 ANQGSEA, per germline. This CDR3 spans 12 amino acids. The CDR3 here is CSVETGNYGYTF.

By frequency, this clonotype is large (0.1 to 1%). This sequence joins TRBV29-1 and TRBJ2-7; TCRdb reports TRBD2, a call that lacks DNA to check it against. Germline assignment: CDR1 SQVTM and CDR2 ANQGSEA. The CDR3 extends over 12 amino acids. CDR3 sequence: CSVREGEYEQYF.

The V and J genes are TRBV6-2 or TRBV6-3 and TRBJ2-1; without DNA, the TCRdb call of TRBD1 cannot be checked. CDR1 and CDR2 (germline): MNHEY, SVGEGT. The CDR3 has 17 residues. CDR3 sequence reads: CASSYSSSDSAYNEQFF.

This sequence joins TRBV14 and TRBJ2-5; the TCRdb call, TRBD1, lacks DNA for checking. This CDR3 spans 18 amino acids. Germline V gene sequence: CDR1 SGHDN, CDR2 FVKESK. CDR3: CASSQEADRRLYQETQYF. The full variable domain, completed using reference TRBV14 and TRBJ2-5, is EAGVTQFPSHSVIEKGQTVTLRCDPISGHDNLYWYRRVMGKEIKFLLHFVKESKQDESGMPNNRFLAERTGGTYSTLKVQPAELEDSGVYFCASSQEADRRLYQETQYFGPGTRLLVL.

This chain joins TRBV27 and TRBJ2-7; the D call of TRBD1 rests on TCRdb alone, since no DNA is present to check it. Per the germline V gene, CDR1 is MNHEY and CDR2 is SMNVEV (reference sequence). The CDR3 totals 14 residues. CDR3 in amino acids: CASSGGQSSYEQYF.

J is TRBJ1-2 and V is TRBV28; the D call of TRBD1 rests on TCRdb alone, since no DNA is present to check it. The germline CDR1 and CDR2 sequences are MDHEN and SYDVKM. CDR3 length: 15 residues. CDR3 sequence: CASSYLTSGSYGYTF.

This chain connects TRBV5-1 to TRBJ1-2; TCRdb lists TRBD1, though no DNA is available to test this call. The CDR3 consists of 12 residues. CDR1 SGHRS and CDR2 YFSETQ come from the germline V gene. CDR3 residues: CASRQDNYGYTF.

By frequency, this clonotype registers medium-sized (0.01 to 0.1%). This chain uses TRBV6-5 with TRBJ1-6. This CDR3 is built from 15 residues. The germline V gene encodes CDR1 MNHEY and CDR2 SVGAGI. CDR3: CASASGGPGASPLHF.